This T cell receptor beta chain was captured in a study of blood T cell repertoires in COVID-19. At the level of the study: Sites in the United States, Italy and Spain provided acute and convalescent COVID-19 samples. From T cells, B-cell-depleted T cells, or PBMCs came the material, which was cDNA or gDNA.

The germline gives CDR1 SGHRS, CDR2 YFSETQ. The CDR3 spans 13 residues. Deletions cut 3 bases from V and 3 bases from J, with 9 bases between. Original handling: The assay estimated nucleated cells by amplifying reference gene primers. Assay used: immunoSEQ multiplex PCR; TCRdb lists only in-frame clones, some missing. Clone size and V and J calls were adopted from that table, with D and trimming inferred from the DNA. This table has 200,000 or so clones, about 80% appearing once. Participants' reported clinical history set cohort assignment. The sequencing input was PBMCs or T cells enriched from blood (not recorded which). The receptor comes from a man in his forties who had recovered from COVID-19. This chain joins TRBV5-1 and TRBJ1-1; tentative D call: TRBD1 (5 bases). In nucleotides, the CDR3 is TGCGCCAGCAGCTCGGGGGGGTACACTGAAGCTTTCTTT. Its protein product is CASSSGGYTEAFF. The full variable domain, completed using reference TRBV5-1 and TRBJ1-1, is KAGVTQTPRYLIKTRGQQVTLSCSPISGHRSVSWYQQTPGQGLQFLFEYFSETQRNKGNFPGRFSGRQFSNSRSEMNVSTLELGDSALYLCASSSGGYTEAFFGQGTRLTVV.